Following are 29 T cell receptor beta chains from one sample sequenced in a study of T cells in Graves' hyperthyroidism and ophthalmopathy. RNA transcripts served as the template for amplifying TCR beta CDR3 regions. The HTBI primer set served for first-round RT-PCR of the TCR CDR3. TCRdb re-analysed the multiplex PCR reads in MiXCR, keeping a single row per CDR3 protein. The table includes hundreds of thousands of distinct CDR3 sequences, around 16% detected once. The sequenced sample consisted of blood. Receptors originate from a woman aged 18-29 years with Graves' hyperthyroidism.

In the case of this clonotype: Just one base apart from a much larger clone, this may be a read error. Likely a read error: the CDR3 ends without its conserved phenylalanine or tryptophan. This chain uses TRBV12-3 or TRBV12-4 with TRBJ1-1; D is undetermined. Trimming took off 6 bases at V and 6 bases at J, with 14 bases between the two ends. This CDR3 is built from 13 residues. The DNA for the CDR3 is TGTGCCAGCAGCGAAGGGAAGAGGGCTGAAGCTTTCCTT. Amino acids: CASSEGKRAEAFL.

The CDR3 protein is CSVEGDREGETQYF. The CDR3 DNA reads as TGCAGCGTTGAAGGGGACAGGGAGGGCGAGACCCAGTACTTC. The V and J genes are TRBV29-1 and TRBJ2-5; 9 bases match TRBD1. This CDR3 has 14 amino acids. Germline CDR1 and CDR2: SQVTM and ANQGSEA. The V and J ends lost 1 base and 5 bases, in that order; junction bases with no gene match: 5.

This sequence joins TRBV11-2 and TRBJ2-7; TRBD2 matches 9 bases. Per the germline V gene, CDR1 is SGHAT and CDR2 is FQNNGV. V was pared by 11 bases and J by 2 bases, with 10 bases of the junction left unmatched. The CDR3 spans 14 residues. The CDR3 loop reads CAGNVAGGTYEQYF. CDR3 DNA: TGTGCCGGCAACGTGGCGGGAGGGACCTACGAGCAGTACTTC.

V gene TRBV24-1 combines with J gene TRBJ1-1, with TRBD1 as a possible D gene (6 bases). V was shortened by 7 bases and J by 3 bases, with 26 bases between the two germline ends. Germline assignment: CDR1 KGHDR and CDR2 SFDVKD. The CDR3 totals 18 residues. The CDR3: CATRQGRQFRSIDTEAFF. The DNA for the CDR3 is TGTGCCACCAGACAGGGAAGACAATTTCGCTCGATCGACACTGAAGCTTTCTTT.

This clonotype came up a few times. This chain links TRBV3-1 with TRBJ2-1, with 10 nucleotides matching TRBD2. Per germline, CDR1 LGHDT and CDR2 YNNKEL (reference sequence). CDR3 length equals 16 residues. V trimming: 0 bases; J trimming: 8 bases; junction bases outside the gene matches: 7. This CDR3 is CASSQETTSGTYEQFF. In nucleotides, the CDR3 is TGTGCCAGCAGCCAAGAAACCACTAGCGGGACGTATGAGCAGTTCTTC.

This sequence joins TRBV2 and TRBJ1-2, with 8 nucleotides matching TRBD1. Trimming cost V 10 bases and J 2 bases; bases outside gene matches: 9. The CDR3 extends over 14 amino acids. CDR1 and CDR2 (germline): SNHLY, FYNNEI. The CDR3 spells CAISTGGRNYGYTF. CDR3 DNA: TGTGCCATTTCAACAGGGGGGAGAAACTATGGCTACACCTTC. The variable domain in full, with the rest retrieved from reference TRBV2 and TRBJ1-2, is EPEVTQTPSHQVTQMGQEVILRCVPISNHLYFYWYRQILGQKVEFLVSFYNNEISEKSEIFDDQFSVERPDGSNFTLKIRSTKLEDSAMYFCAISTGGRNYGYTFGSGTRLTVV.

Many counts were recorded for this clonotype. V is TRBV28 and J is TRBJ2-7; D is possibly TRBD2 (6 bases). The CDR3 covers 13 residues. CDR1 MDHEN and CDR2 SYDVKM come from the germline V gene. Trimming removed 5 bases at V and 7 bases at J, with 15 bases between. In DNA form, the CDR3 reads TGTGCCAGCAGTCGCCTCGGAGGAGGGGAGCAGTACTTC. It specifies CASSRLGGGEQYF.

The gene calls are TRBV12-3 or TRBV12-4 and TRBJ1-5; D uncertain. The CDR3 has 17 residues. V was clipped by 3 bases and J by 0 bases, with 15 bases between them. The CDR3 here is CASSFELRENSNQPQHF. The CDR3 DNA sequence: TGTGCCAGCAGTTTTGAACTTCGAGAAAATAGCAATCAGCCCCAGCATTTT.

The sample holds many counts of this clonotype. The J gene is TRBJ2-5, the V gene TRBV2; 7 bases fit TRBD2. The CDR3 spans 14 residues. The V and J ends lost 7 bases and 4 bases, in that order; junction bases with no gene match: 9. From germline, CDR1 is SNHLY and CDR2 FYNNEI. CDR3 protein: CASKMREYRETQYF. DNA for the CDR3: TGTGCCAGCAAAATGCGGGAGTATCGAGAGACCCAGTACTTC.

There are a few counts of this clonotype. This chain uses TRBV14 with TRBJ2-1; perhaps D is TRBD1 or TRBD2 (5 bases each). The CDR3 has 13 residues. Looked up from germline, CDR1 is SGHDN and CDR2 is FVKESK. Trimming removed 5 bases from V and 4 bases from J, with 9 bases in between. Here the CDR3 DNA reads TGTGCCAGCAGCTTGGGACGTTACAATGAGCAGTTCTTC. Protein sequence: CASSLGRYNEQFF.

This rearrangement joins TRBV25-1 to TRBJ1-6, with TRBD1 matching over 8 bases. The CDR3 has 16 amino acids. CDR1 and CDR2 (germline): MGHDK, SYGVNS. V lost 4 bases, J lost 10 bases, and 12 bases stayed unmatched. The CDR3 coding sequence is TGTGCCAGCAGTGCCCCCTGGCAGGGGGCAAGGTCACCCCTCCACTTT. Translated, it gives CASSAPWQGARSPLHF.

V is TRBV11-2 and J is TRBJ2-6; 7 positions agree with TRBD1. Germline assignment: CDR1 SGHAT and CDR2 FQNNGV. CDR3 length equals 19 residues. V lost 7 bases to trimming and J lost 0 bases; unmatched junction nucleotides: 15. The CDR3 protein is CASTATGLSLNSGANVLTF. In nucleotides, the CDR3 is TGTGCCAGCACCGCGACAGGGCTTTCGTTAAACTCTGGGGCCAACGTCCTGACTTTC.

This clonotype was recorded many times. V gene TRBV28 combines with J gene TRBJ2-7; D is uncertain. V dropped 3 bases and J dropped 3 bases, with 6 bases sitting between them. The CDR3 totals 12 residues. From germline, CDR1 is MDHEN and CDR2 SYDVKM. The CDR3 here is CASSLGIYEQYF. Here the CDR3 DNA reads TGTGCCAGCAGTTTGGGTATCTACGAGCAGTACTTC.

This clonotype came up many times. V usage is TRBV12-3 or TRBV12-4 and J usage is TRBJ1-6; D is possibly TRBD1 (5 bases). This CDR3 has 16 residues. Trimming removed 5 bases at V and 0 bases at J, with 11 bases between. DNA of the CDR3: TGTGCCAGCAGTCCCCTGGGGGGCTCCTATAATTCACCCCTCCACTTT. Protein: CASSPLGGSYNSPLHF.

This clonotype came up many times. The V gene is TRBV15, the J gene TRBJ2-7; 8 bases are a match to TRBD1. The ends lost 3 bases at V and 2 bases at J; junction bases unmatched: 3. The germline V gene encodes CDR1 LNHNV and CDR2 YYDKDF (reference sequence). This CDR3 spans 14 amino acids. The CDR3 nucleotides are TGTGCCACCAGCAGCCGGGACAGGCCCTACGAGCAGTACTTC. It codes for CATSSRDRPYEQYF.

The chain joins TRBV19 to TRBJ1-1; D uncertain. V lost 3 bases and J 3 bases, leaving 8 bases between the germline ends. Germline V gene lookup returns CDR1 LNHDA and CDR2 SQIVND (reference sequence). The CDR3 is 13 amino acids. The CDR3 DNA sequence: TGTGCCAGTAGTATCGACGGGGACACTGAAGCTTTCTTT. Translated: CASSIDGDTEAFF.

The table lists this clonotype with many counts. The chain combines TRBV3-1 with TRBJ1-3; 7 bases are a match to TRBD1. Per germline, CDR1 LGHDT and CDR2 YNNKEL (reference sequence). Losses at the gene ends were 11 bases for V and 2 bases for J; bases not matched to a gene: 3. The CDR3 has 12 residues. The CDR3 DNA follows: TGTGCCGCCGGACAGGCTGGAAACACCATATATTTT. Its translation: CAAGQAGNTIYF.

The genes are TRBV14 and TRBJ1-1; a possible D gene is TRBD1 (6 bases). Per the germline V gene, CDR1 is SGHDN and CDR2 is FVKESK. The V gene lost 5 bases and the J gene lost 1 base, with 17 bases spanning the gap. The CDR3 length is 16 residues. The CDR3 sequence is CASSNYNRVGNTEAFF. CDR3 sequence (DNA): TGTGCCAGCAGCAACTACAACAGGGTTGGGAACACTGAAGCTTTCTTT.

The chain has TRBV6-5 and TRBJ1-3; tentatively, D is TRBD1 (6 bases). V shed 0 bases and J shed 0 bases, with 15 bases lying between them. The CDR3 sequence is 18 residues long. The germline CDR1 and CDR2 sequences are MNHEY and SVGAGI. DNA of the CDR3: TGTGCCAGCAGTTACTCGAGGGGGGGGAAGAGCTCTGGAAACACCATATATTTT. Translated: CASSYSRGGKSSGNTIYF.

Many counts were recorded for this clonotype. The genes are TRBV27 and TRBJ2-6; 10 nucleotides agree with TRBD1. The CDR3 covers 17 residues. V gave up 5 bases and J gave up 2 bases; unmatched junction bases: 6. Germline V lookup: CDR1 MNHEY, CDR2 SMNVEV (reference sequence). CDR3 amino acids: CASSPRQGAAGANVLTF. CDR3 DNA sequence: TGTGCCAGCAGTCCACGACAGGGGGCGGCTGGGGCCAACGTCCTGACTTTC. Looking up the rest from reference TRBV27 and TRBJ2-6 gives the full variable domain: EAQVTQNPRYLITVTGKKLTVTCSQNMNHEYMSWYRQDPGLGLRQIYYSMNVEVTDKGDVPEGYKVSRKEKRNFPLILESPSPNQTSLYFCASSPRQGAAGANVLTFGAGSRLTVL.

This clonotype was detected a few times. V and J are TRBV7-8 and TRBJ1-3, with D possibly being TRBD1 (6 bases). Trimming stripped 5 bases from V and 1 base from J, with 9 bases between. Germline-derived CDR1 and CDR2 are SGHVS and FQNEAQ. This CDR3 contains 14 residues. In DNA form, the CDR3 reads TGTGCCAGCAGCGTCAGGGGTTCTGGAAACACCATATATTTT. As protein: CASSVRGSGNTIYF.

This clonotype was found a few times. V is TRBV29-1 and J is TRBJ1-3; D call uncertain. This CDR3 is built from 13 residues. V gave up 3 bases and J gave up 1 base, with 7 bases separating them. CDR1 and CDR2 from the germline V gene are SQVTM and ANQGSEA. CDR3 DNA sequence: TGCAGCGTTGACAATGATTCTGGAAACACCATATATTTT. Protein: CSVDNDSGNTIYF.

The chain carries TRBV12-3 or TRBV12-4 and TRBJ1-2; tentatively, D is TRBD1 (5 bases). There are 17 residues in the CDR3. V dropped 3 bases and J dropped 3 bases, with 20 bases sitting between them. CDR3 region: CASSFRVADYYDYGYTF. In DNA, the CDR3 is TGTGCCAGCAGTTTCAGGGTCGCTGACTACTATGACTATGGCTACACCTTC.

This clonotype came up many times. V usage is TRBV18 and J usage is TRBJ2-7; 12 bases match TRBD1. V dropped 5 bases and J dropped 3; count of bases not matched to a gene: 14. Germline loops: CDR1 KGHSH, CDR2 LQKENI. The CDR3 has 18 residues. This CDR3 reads CASSGTGTGGARSYEQYF. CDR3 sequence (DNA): TGTGCCAGCTCAGGCACCGGGACAGGGGGCGCTCGGAGCTACGAGCAGTACTTC.

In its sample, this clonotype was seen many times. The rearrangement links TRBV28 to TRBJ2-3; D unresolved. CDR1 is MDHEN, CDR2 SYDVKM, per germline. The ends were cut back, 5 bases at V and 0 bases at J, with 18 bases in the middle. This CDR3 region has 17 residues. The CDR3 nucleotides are TGTGCCAGCAGTCCCCTTATACCTACCCCAAGCACAGATACGCAGTATTTT. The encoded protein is CASSPLIPTPSTDTQYF.

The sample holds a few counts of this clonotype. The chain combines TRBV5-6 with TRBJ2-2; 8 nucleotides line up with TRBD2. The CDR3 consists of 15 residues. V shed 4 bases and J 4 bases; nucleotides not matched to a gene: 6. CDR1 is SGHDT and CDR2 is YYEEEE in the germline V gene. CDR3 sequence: CASSLREAFTGELFF. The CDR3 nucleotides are TGTGCCAGCAGCCTGCGGGAGGCCTTCACCGGGGAGCTGTTTTTT.

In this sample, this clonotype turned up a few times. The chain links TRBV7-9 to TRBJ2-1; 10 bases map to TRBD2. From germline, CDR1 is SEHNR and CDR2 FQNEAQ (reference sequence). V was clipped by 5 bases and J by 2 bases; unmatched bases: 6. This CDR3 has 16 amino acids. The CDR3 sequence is CASSPPSGGAYNEQFF. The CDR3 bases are TGTGCCAGCAGCCCGCCGAGCGGGGGGGCCTACAATGAGCAGTTCTTC.

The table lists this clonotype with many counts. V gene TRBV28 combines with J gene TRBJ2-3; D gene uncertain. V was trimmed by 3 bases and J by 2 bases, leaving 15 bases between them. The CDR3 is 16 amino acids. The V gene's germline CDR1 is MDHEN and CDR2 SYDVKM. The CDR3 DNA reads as TGTGCCAGCAGTTTTTCGATTAACGACAACACAGATACGCAGTATTTT. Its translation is CASSFSINDNTDTQYF.

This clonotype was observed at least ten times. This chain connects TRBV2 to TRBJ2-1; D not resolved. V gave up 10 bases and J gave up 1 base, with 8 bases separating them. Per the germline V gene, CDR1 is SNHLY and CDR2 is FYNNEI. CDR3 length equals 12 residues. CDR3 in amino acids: CAILRSYNEQFF. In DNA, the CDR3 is TGTGCCATACTTAGGTCCTACAATGAGCAGTTCTTC. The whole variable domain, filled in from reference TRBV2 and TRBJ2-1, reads EPEVTQTPSHQVTQMGQEVILRCVPISNHLYFYWYRQILGQKVEFLVSFYNNEISEKSEIFDDQFSVERPDGSNFTLKIRSTKLEDSAMYFCAILRSYNEQFFGPGTRLTVL.